These 15 T cell receptor beta chains came from one sample sequenced in a study of CD4+ T cells in melanoma. Method: immunoSEQ multiplex PCR; TCRdb's copy keeps in-frame clones and lacks some. Among roughly 9,200 clones listed, about two thirds were seen once. The sample comprised cells from a culture (not recorded whether cultured in vitro). The receptors here all came from a human donor with melanoma.

This clone was observed a handful of times. This chain uses TRBV6-8 with TRBJ1-6; D unresolved. V lost 7 bases, J lost 0 bases, and 16 bases lay in between. Looked up from germline, CDR1 is MNHGY and CDR2 is SAAAGT. This CDR3 region has 17 residues. The chain's CDR3 is CASNRQALGSYNSPLHF. The CDR3 region has the DNA TGTGCCAGCAATCGCCAGGCGCTAGGCTCCTATAATTCACCCCTCCACTTT.

The chain is built from TRBV4-1 and TRBJ1-6; D not certain. This CDR3 contains 14 residues. Germline CDR1 is MGHRA and CDR2 is YSYEKL. V lost 3 bases to trimming and J lost 9 bases, with 12 bases between them. The CDR3 coding sequence is TGCGCCAGCAGCCATGACATATACGCTTCACCCCTCCACTTT. This codes for CASSHDIYASPLHF.

The chain combines TRBV10-3 with TRBJ2-1; either TRBD1 or TRBD2 may supply D (7 bases each). The germline CDR1 and CDR2 sequences are ENHRY and SYGVKD. V gave up 2 bases and J gave up 8 bases, with 25 bases separating them. The CDR3 has 18 residues. The CDR3 here is CAISEPTPPGEGADEQFF. The DNA of the CDR3 is TGTGCCATCAGTGAGCCGACCCCCCCTGGGGAGGGGGCAGATGAGCAGTTCTTC.

The rearrangement joins TRBV5-1 to TRBJ2-2, with 16 nucleotides matching TRBD2. Germline lookup yields CDR1 SGHRS and CDR2 YFSETQ. Germline trimming cut 4 bases from V and 6 bases from J; bases unmatched to any gene: 12. The CDR3 has 19 residues. The CDR3, as DNA: TGCGCCAGCAGCCTGCCGGGACTAGCGGGGGGGCCGAATTCCGGGGAGCTGTTTTTT. Translated, it gives CASSLPGLAGGPNSGELFF.

V gene TRBV7-2 combines with J gene TRBJ2-7, with 7 bases that match TRBD2. The germline V gene encodes CDR1 SGHTA and CDR2 FQGNSA. The CDR3 covers 14 residues. Germline trimming cut 1 base from V and 4 bases from J; bases unmatched to any gene: 4. Written as DNA, the CDR3 is TGTGCCAGCAGCTTAGGAATCGGGGGGTACGAGCAGTACTTC. This codes for CASSLGIGGYEQYF.

The CDR3 sequence: CAWKRFRTGPSGANVLTF. The DNA for the CDR3 is TGTGCCTGGAAGCGGTTTCGGACAGGACCCTCTGGGGCCAACGTCCTGACTTTC. The chain recombines TRBV30 with TRBJ2-6, with 7 bases identical to TRBD1. The CDR3 runs 18 residues. Germline V gene sequence: CDR1 GTSNPN, CDR2 SVGIG (reference sequence). The ends lost 4 bases at V and 0 bases at J; junction bases unmatched: 12.

V and J are TRBV2 and TRBJ1-4; D is unresolved. This CDR3 has 12 residues. Trimming pared 8 bases from V and 10 bases from J, leaving 14 bases between. Germline assignment: CDR1 SNHLY and CDR2 FYNNEI. CDR3 in amino acids: CASLSARRKLFF. The DNA for the CDR3 is TGTGCCAGCTTGTCCGCCCGTCGAAAACTGTTTTTT.

The gene calls are TRBV6-5 and TRBJ1-1; maybe TRBD1 (5 bases). Germline CDR1 MNHEY, CDR2 SVGAGI. Trimming left V 5 bases short and J 4 bases short, with 14 bases between. The CDR3 is 14 amino acids. In nucleotides, the CDR3 is TGTGCCAGCAGTCGCGCCCCGAGGGGCACTGAAGCTTTCTTT. It codes for CASSRAPRGTEAFF.

The table lists this clone with a few counts. The chain joins TRBV30 to TRBJ1-6; 9 bases map to TRBD1. The CDR3 is made up of 14 amino acids. V shed 2 bases and J 10 bases; nucleotides not matched to a gene: 6. Per the germline V gene, CDR1 is GTSNPN and CDR2 is SVGIG (reference sequence). DNA of the CDR3: TGTGCCTGGAGTCGCGGACAGGGGCGCTCACCCCTCCACTTT. This codes for CAWSRGQGRSPLHF.

The chain links TRBV29-1 to TRBJ2-7; perhaps TRBD2 as D (6 bases). In germline, CDR1 is SQVTM, CDR2 ANQGSEA. The CDR3 runs to 15 residues. With 4 bases removed from V and 4 bases from J, the gap between germline ends came to 20 bases. CDR3: CSVAGTPDTRYEQYF. In nucleotides, the CDR3 is TGCAGCGTTGCCGGGACTCCGGATACGAGGTACGAGCAGTACTTC.

The chain combines TRBV5-1 with TRBJ1-1; the D is unclear. CDR1 is SGHRS and CDR2 is YFSETQ in the germline V gene. The CDR3 consists of 14 residues. V was cut by 4 bases and J by 1 base, with 11 bases left in between. The CDR3 is CASSGTPANTEAFF. The CDR3 coding sequence is TGCGCCAGCAGCGGAACACCAGCGAACACTGAAGCTTTCTTT. Complete variable domain (other parts from reference TRBV5-1 and TRBJ1-1): KAGVTQTPRYLIKTRGQQVTLSCSPISGHRSVSWYQQTPGQGLQFLFEYFSETQRNKGNFPGRFSGRQFSNSRSEMNVSTLELGDSALYLCASSGTPANTEAFFGQGTRLTVV.

The chain employs TRBV4-1 and TRBJ2-3; TRBD2 matches at 8 bases. Germline CDR1 reads MGHRA; CDR2 reads YSYEKL. The CDR3 extends over 20 amino acids. With 1 base clipped from V and 3 bases from J, the junction kept 18 bases outside the gene matches. The DNA for the CDR3 is TGCGCCAGCAGCCAAGGTGGCCTTCGAAGCGGGGGTTCGTGGACAGATACGCAGTATTTT. Protein sequence: CASSQGGLRSGGSWTDTQYF.

CDR3 DNA sequence: TGTGCCAGCAGTCTCCGAAAGAGCTCCTACGAGCAGTACTTC. Residues: CASSLRKSSYEQYF. This chain uses TRBV2 with TRBJ2-7, with D hard to call. CDR3 size: 14 residues. Trimming shortened V by 5 bases and J by 0 bases, and 11 bases separated the two germline ends. Germline assignment: CDR1 SNHLY and CDR2 FYNNEI.

This rearrangement joins TRBV4-1 to TRBJ1-5; D is uncertain. Germline values: CDR1 MGHRA, CDR2 YSYEKL. The V end was cut by 1 base, the J end by 3 bases, with 13 bases between. This CDR3 comprises 16 residues. The CDR3, as DNA: TGCGCCAGCAGCCAAGGAGTCGCGAGTCACAATCAGCCCCAGCATTTT. It is translated as CASSQGVASHNQPQHF.

The rearrangement joins TRBV7-9 to TRBJ2-3; 8 nucleotides line up with TRBD1. The V gene end was trimmed by 6 bases and the J gene end by 0 bases; junction bases not matched to a gene: 5. Germline V gives CDR1 SEHNR, CDR2 FQNEAQ (reference sequence). The length of the CDR3 is 15 residues. CDR3 bases: TGTGCCAGCAGACCACGACAGGGGAGCACAGATACGCAGTATTTT. Amino acids: CASRPRQGSTDTQYF.